This T cell receptor beta chain was retrieved from a study of T-cell memory formation after mild COVID-19. The study's findings and limits: Balance between CD4 and CD8 was seen in clones contracting day 15 to 85, and a CD4+ lean was seen in later expanders.

CDR1 is SGDLS and CDR2 is YYNGEE in the germline V gene. There are 14 residues in the CDR3. Trimming cost V 3 bases and J 5 bases, with 14 bases left between them. The sample holds a few counts of this clonotype. Its antigen is not identified. TCRdb fed the 5' RACE reads into MiXCR, producing one record per CDR3 protein. Seen here are approximately 340,000 distinct CDR3 sequences, roughly 15% observed once, and the top ten hold about 20%. Sample: PBMCs or a T cell subset sorted from them (not recorded which). The chain combines TRBV9 with TRBJ1-2; D not certain. The receptor was isolated from a man between 18 and 29 years old who had mild COVID-19 (a few samples of this study predate the infection). Cell type and time point are not known. The CDR3, as DNA: TGTGCCAGCAGCGATAGCCTAGGGTTTTATGGCTACACCTTC. It encodes CASSDSLGFYGYTF.